Given below is one T cell receptor beta chain in context. Its matching antigen is unknown. TCRdb's copy holds only in-frame clones and misses some; the assay was immunoSEQ multiplex PCR. The repertoire holds roughly 190,000 clones, with roughly 92% as singletons. This CDR3 region has 12 residues. Per germline, CDR1 LGHNA and CDR2 YNFKEQ. Trimming removed 3 bases from V and 5 bases from J, with 7 bases in between. This entry is derived from a study of T cell responses to AZD1222 COVID-19 vaccine. Study-wide results and limits: Females outnumbered males among donors, who were mostly white British; clonal diversity was possibly underestimated.

This TCR was recovered from an adult in good health. Material: peripheral blood, obtained on day 0 of AZD1222 vaccination. The rearrangement links TRBV4-2 to TRBJ1-2; tentatively, D is TRBD1 (5 bases). The DNA for the CDR3 is TGTGCCAGCAGCCAGGACATATATGGCTACACCTTC. This translates into CASSQDIYGYTF.